This passage covers 27 T cell receptor beta chains from one sample sequenced in a study of T-cell reconstitution after alpha-beta-depleted transplantation in children. The authors prepared the TCRbeta library with unique molecular identifiers. One entry per CDR3 protein, called by TCRdb with MiXCR from the PCR reads. The repertoire holds 25,000 to 30,000 distinct CDR3 sequences, with roughly a sixth as singletons. This specimen was PBMCs, mostly from graft donor cells, taken 60 days after TCRalphabeta/CD19-depleted stem cell transplant. Source of these receptors: a male patient between 2 and 15 years old who had a stem cell transplant for acute lymphoblastic leukemia, so the T cells may come from the graft donor.

There are a few counts of this clonotype. This chain joins TRBV5-6 and TRBJ1-1; D remains unclear. This CDR3 spans 12 amino acids. Per the germline V gene, CDR1 is SGHDT and CDR2 is YYEEEE. V gave up 2 bases and J gave up 9 bases, with 11 bases separating them. CDR3 in amino acids: CASSLRVAKAFF. The CDR3, as DNA: TGTGCCAGCAGCTTAAGGGTGGCGAAAGCTTTCTTT.

This clonotype was seen a few times. The chain joins TRBV6-2 or TRBV6-3 to TRBJ2-5; possible D gene TRBD2, 5 bases. Germline V gene data show CDR1 as MNHEY and CDR2 as SVGEGT. The length of the CDR3 is 13 residues. V shed 3 bases and J shed 5 bases, with 10 bases lying between them. CDR3: CASSYGLAETQYF. The CDR3 coding sequence is TGTGCCAGCAGTTATGGACTGGCGGAGACCCAGTACTTC.

V is TRBV15 and J is TRBJ2-2; D may be TRBD2 (6 bases). The CDR3 extends over 15 amino acids. With 5 bases removed from V and 1 base from J, the gap between germline ends came to 11 bases. Per germline, CDR1 LNHNV and CDR2 YYDKDF (reference sequence). CDR3 in DNA: TGTGCCACCAGCGGAGGGGCTATGAACACCGGGGAGCTGTTTTTT. As protein: CATSGGAMNTGELFF.

This clonotype was observed at least ten times. This chain links TRBV20-1 with TRBJ2-1; D is uncertain. The CDR3 contains 16 residues. Trimming took 0 bases from V and 3 from J, leaving 15 bases between them. From germline, CDR1 is DFQATT and CDR2 SNEGSKA (reference sequence). The CDR3 DNA reads as TGCAGTGCTAGAGATGAACAAGCGTTCGGCTACAATGAGCAGTTCTTC. It encodes CSARDEQAFGYNEQFF.

This chain joins TRBV25-1 and TRBJ2-5; TRBD2 matches 10 bases. This CDR3 is built from 15 residues. The V and J ends lost 8 bases and 3 bases, in that order; junction bases with no gene match: 9. The germline CDR1 and CDR2 sequences are MGHDK and SYGVNS. The CDR3 loop is CASGLGLAGEETQYF. Here the CDR3 DNA reads TGTGCCAGCGGCTTGGGGCTAGCGGGGGAAGAGACCCAGTACTTC. The whole variable domain, remainder taken from reference TRBV25-1 and TRBJ2-5, is EADIYQTPRYLVIGTGKKITLECSQTMGHDKMYWYQQDPGMELHLIHYSYGVNSTEKGDLSSESTVSRIRTEHFPLTLESARPSHTSQYLCASGLGLAGEETQYFGPGTRLLVL.

The chain links TRBV5-6 to TRBJ2-1, with D perhaps TRBD1 or TRBD2 (6 bases each). V was pared by 3 bases and J by 3 bases, with 10 bases between. The CDR3 has 14 residues. Germline CDR1 reads SGHDT; CDR2 reads YYEEEE. CDR3 protein: CASSWGAFYNEQFF. The CDR3 DNA sequence: TGTGCCAGCAGCTGGGGGGCCTTCTACAATGAGCAGTTCTTC.

This clonotype has ten or more counts. The chain employs TRBV5-1 and TRBJ2-3, with 7 bases fitting TRBD1. This CDR3 comprises 18 residues. The V and J ends lost 6 bases and 2 bases, in that order; junction bases with no gene match: 18. Germline V gives CDR1 SGHRS, CDR2 YFSETQ. The CDR3 coding sequence is TGCGCCAGCACCCACGCCCCTTTGACAGGGCCGTTCACAGATACGCAGTATTTT. Translated, it gives CASTHAPLTGPFTDTQYF.

V is TRBV12-5 and J is TRBJ1-1; weak D call: TRBD1 (5 bases). Germline V CDR1 and CDR2: LGHNT, FRNRAP. The V end was cut by 0 bases, the J end by 1 base, with 9 bases between. The CDR3 sequence is 15 residues long. The CDR3, as DNA: TGTGCTAGTGGTTTGGTACACGGGGGGAACACTGAAGCTTTCTTT. This translates into CASGLVHGGNTEAFF.

The chain uses TRBV20-1 and TRBJ2-2; D not certain. V lost 2 bases and J 2 bases, leaving 9 bases between the germline ends. The CDR3 contains 14 residues. The germline gives CDR1 DFQATT, CDR2 SNEGSKA (reference sequence). CDR3 nucleotides: TGCAGTGCTAGATACCAGACAAACACCGGGGAGCTGTTTTTT. As protein: CSARYQTNTGELFF.

This clonotype was detected ten times or more. This chain connects TRBV20-1 to TRBJ2-3, with 7 nucleotides matching TRBD1. V dropped 5 bases and J dropped 4; count of bases not matched to a gene: 6. Germline V gene lookup returns CDR1 DFQATT and CDR2 SNEGSKA (reference sequence). There are 13 residues in the CDR3. The CDR3 sequence: CSAFRQGADTQYF. In DNA, the CDR3 is TGCAGTGCTTTTCGACAGGGCGCAGATACGCAGTATTTT.

The genes are TRBV6-5 and TRBJ1-2; D might be TRBD1 (5 bases). The CDR3 runs to 11 residues. Between the trimmed V and J ends, which lost 5 bases and 6 bases, there was a span of 7 bases. Germline assignment: CDR1 MNHEY and CDR2 SVGAGI. CDR3 in DNA: TGTGCCAGCAGTCAGGGTCATGGCTACACCTTC. This codes for CASSQGHGYTF.

The table lists this clonotype with many counts. The chain joins TRBV15 to TRBJ1-6, with 7 bases lining up with TRBD1. The CDR3 spans 15 residues. In germline, CDR1 is LNHNV, CDR2 YYDKDF (reference sequence). Trimming removed 0 bases from V and 10 bases from J; junction bases left unmatched: 6. Written as DNA, the CDR3 is TGTGCCACCAGCAGAGACAGGGGGTTCGAGTCACCCCTCCACTTT. It is translated as CATSRDRGFESPLHF.

This clonotype was recorded a few times. The rearrangement joins TRBV27 to TRBJ2-3, with TRBD2 identical over 7 bases. Germline loops: CDR1 MNHEY, CDR2 SMNVEV (reference sequence). V lost 4 bases, J lost 0 bases, and 1 base stayed unmatched. There are 14 residues in the CDR3. The CDR3 nucleotides read TGTGCCAGCAGTTGGGGGGGAAGCACAGATACGCAGTATTTT. It is translated as CASSWGGSTDTQYF.

This clonotype was counted only a few times. The rearrangement joins TRBV19 to TRBJ1-1, with a possible D match to TRBD1 (5 bases). In germline, CDR1 is LNHDA, CDR2 SQIVND (reference sequence). The CDR3 is 15 residues long. V gave up 4 bases and J gave up 3 bases, with 15 bases separating them. The CDR3 here is CASSTHTGHHTEAFF. The CDR3 DNA follows: TGTGCCAGTAGTACCCACACGGGGCATCACACTGAAGCTTTCTTT.

This clonotype ranks as medium-sized. This CDR3 reads CASFGGSYEQYF. In DNA form, the CDR3 reads TGTGCCAGCTTTGGGGGCTCCTACGAGCAGTACTTC. The chain is built from TRBV7-9 and TRBJ2-7; tentatively, D is TRBD1 or TRBD2 (5 bases each). CDR1 is SEHNR and CDR2 is FQNEAQ in the germline V gene (reference sequence). The CDR3 runs 12 residues. V lost 8 bases to trimming and J lost 0 bases, with 8 bases between them. The full variable domain, with the rest looked up from reference TRBV7-9 and TRBJ2-7, is DTGVSQNPRHKITKRGQNVTFRCDPISEHNRLYWYRQTLGQGPEFLTYFQNEAQLEKSRLLSDRFSAERPKGSFSTLEIQRTEQGDSAMYLCASFGGSYEQYFGPGTRLTVT.

There are many counts of this clonotype. This rearrangement joins TRBV6-5 to TRBJ1-6; weak D call: TRBD1 (5 bases). V lost 2 bases to trimming and J lost 9 bases, with 14 bases between them. Per the germline V gene, CDR1 is MNHEY and CDR2 is SVGAGI. The CDR3 runs to 15 residues. The CDR3 coding sequence is TGTGCCAGCAGTTACACGCGGGACTGGCGTTCACCCCTCCACTTT. The encoded protein is CASSYTRDWRSPLHF.

This chain joins TRBV7-6 and TRBJ2-7; 7 positions agree with TRBD1. Germline V gene lookup returns CDR1 SGHVS and CDR2 FNYEAQ. CDR3 length: 13 amino acids. The junction had 7 bases not matched to a gene; V was cut back by 5 bases and J by 6 bases. DNA for the CDR3: TGTGCCAGCAGCACGACAGGGAACGCCGAGCAGTACTTC. It translates to CASSTTGNAEQYF.

This clonotype was counted only a few times. The chain has TRBV20-1 and TRBJ1-1; 7 nucleotides match TRBD1. There are 14 residues in the CDR3. From germline, CDR1 is DFQATT and CDR2 SNEGSKA (reference sequence). V shed 6 bases, J shed 8 bases, and the junction held 15 bases outside the gene matches. Here the CDR3 reads CSAVARGDRREAFF. CDR3 nucleotides: TGCAGTGCCGTTGCGAGGGGGGACAGACGAGAAGCTTTCTTT.

This chain uses TRBV4-2 with TRBJ2-1; 10 nucleotides align to TRBD2. Germline lookup yields CDR1 LGHNA and CDR2 YNFKEQ. V lost 0 bases to trimming and J lost 4 bases; unmatched junction nucleotides: 6. CDR3 length: 17 residues. The CDR3: CASSQEERGGWYNEQFF. The CDR3 coding sequence is TGTGCCAGCAGCCAAGAGGAGCGGGGGGGCTGGTACAATGAGCAGTTCTTC.

This clonotype appeared many times. The rearrangement uses TRBV12-3 or TRBV12-4 and TRBJ1-5, with TRBD1 identical over 7 bases. Trimming took 6 bases from V and 3 from J; bases not matched to a gene: 11. This CDR3 spans 16 amino acids. CDR3 DNA: TGTGCCAGCAGCCCTAGGGGACAGCAAGTCAATCAGCCCCAGCATTTT. Translated: CASSPRGQQVNQPQHF.

This clonotype was observed many times. This chain's CDR3 is CASSRRGGTNEQFF. The DNA of the CDR3 is TGTGCCAGCAGCCGCCGGGGGGGAACCAATGAGCAGTTCTTC. The chain recombines TRBV5-6 with TRBJ2-1, with 8 bases identical to TRBD2. V dropped 4 bases and J dropped 6; count of bases not matched to a gene: 6. Germline-derived CDR1 and CDR2 are SGHDT and YYEEEE. There are 14 residues in the CDR3.

In this sample, this clonotype turned up a few times. This sequence joins TRBV5-1 and TRBJ2-5; 14 positions agree with TRBD2. Losses at the gene ends were 0 bases for V and 5 bases for J; bases not matched to a gene: 12. Germline V gene sequence: CDR1 SGHRS, CDR2 YFSETQ. This CDR3 comprises 19 residues. The CDR3 nucleotides are TGCGCCAGCAGCTTGGCCTGGACTAGCGGGAGGCACATATCGGAGACCCAGTACTTC. It translates to CASSLAWTSGRHISETQYF.

The chain recombines TRBV6-1 with TRBJ2-7; 11 bases map to TRBD2. V shed 6 bases and J 5 bases; nucleotides not matched to a gene: 9. CDR3 size: 15 residues. Germline-derived CDR1 and CDR2 are MNHNS and SASEGT. The DNA of the CDR3 is TGTGCCAGCAGATCCGTAGCGGGAGGGCCCGACGAGCAGTACTTC. It specifies CASRSVAGGPDEQYF.

This clonotype was observed a handful of times. V and J are TRBV12-3 or TRBV12-4 and TRBJ2-7; TRBD2 matches 7 bases. The CDR3 sequence is 14 residues long. V trimming: 4 bases; J trimming: 6 bases; junction bases outside the gene matches: 9. CDR3 nucleotides: TGTGCCAGCAGTTCCCTCGCGGGGGTCGGCGAGCAGTACTTC. Protein sequence: CASSSLAGVGEQYF.

The chain employs TRBV28 and TRBJ2-6; no definite D call. The germline gives CDR1 MDHEN, CDR2 SYDVKM. Between the trimmed V and J ends, which lost 4 bases and 0 bases, there was a span of 7 bases. The CDR3 runs 15 residues. CDR3 sequence reads: CASSSHFSGANVLTF. The CDR3 DNA sequence: TGTGCCAGCAGTTCCCACTTCTCTGGGGCCAACGTCCTGACTTTC.

The chain employs TRBV20-1 and TRBJ1-5, with no clear D. The germline V gene encodes CDR1 DFQATT and CDR2 SNEGSKA (reference sequence). The V end lost 0 bases, the J end lost 3 bases, and 6 bases lay between the germline ends. The CDR3 consists of 13 residues. CDR3 nucleotide sequence: TGCAGTGCTAGAGATCAATTCAATCAGCCCCAGCATTTT. This gives the protein CSARDQFNQPQHF.

This clonotype was detected ten times or more. V usage is TRBV11-3 and J usage is TRBJ2-1; 7 nucleotides align to TRBD1. The CDR3 totals 19 residues. The germline CDR1 and CDR2 sequences are SGHNT and YENEEA. The junction had 22 bases not matched to a gene; V was cut back by 6 bases and J by 5 bases. The chain's CDR3 is CASRLKMAVGQRPNNEQFF. The CDR3 DNA is TGTGCCAGCAGGCTTAAAATGGCGGTGGGACAGAGACCTAACAATGAGCAGTTCTTC.